This paragraph reports one T cell receptor beta chain. Its antigen remains unknown. These data are taken from a study of vaccination and CD4 T cells after COVID-19. The overall study: Taking of post-vaccine samples occurred a median approximately 67 days after dose two (range 14 to 241).

Sequenced with the Oncomine TCR Beta short-read assay was DNA taken from cultured CD4+ T cells. TCRdb analysed the PCR reads with MiXCR anew, one entry per CDR3 protein. The data contain 4,000 to 6,000 distinct CDR3 sequences, roughly 60% of them seen just once; the ten biggest clones take up just over 35%. Documented treatment: approximately nine-day PBMC culture with coronavirus spike peptide pools or control peptides (ViraFEST assay). The unexposed donor provided CD4+ T cells, which were taken before the COVID-19 pandemic (2011-2018). Study-wide findings and caveats: The median count of SARS-CoV-2-reactive clonotypes rose from roughly 21 to 40, not significantly.

The V and J ends lost 7 bases and 0 bases respectively, with 13 bases between them. CDR1 is MNHNS and CDR2 is SASEGT in the germline V gene. The CDR3 consists of 15 residues. Sequencing was performed on CD4+ T cells from blood, cultured in vitro. The chain uses TRBV6-1 and TRBJ1-5; D may be TRBD1 (5 bases). The TCR was taken from a human donor in good health. CDR3 residues: CASTRDGYSNQPQHF. The DNA for the CDR3 is TGTGCCAGCACTAGGGACGGGTATAGCAATCAGCCCCAGCATTTT.